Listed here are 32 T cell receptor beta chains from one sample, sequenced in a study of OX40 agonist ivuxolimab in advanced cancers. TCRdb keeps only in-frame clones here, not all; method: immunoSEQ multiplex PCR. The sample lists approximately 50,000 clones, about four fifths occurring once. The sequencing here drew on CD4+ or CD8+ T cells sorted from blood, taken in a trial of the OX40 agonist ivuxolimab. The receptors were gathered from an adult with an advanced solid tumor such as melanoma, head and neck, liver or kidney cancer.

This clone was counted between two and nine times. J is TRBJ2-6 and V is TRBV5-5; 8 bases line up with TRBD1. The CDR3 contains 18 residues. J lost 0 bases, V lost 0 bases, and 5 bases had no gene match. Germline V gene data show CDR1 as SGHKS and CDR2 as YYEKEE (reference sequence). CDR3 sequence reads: CASSLAGQGYSGANVLTF. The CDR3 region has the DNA TGTGCCAGCAGCTTGGCTGGACAGGGCTACTCTGGGGCCAACGTCCTGACTTTC.

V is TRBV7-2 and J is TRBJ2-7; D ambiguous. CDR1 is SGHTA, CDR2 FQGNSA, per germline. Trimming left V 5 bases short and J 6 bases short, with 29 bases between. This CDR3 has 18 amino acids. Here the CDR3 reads CASSPTLGRALGPSEQYF. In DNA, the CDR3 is TGTGCCAGCAGCCCAACCCTAGGACGGGCCCTGGGTCCTTCCGAGCAGTACTTC.

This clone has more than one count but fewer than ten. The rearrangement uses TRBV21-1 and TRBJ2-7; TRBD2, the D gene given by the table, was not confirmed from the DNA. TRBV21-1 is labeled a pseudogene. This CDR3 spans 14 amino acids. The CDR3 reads CASSKGGGRHEQYF. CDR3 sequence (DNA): TGTGCCAGCAGCAAAGGGGGGGGCCGACACGAGCAGTACTTC.

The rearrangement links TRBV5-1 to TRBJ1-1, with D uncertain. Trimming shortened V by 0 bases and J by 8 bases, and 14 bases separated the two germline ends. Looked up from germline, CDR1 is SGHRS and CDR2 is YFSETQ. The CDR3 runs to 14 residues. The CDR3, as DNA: TGCGCCAGCAGCTTGGGGCGGGGAGGCAGGGAAGCTTTCTTT. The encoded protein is CASSLGRGGREAFF.

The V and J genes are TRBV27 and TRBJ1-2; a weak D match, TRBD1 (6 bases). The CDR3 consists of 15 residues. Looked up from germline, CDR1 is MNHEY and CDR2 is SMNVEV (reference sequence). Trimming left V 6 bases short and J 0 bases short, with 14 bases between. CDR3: CASRLRGEANYGYTF. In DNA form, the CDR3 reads TGTGCCAGCAGATTGAGGGGGGAAGCTAACTATGGCTACACCTTC.

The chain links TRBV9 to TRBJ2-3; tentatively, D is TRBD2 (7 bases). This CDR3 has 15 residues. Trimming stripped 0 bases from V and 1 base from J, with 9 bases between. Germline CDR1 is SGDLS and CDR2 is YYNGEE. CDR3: CASSVVGGRTDTQYF. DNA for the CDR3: TGTGCCAGCAGCGTAGTGGGGGGGCGCACAGATACGCAGTATTTT.

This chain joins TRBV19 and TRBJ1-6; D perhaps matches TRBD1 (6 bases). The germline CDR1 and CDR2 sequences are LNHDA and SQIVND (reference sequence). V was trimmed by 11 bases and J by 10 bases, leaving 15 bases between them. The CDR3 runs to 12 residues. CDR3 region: CAGGTLGSPLHF. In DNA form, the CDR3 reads TGTGCCGGAGGGACACTTGGGTCACCCCTCCACTTT.

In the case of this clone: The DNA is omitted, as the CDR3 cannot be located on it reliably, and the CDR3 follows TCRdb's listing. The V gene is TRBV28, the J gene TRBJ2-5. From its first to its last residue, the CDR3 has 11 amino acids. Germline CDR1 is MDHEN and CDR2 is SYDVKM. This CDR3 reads CASSFLETQYF.

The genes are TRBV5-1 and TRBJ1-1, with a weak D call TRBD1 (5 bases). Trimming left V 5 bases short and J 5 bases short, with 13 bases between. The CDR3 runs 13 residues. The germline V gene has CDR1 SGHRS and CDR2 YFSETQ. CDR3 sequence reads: CASRPVSGTEAFF. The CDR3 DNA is TGCGCCAGCAGACCCGTTTCAGGGACTGAAGCTTTCTTT.

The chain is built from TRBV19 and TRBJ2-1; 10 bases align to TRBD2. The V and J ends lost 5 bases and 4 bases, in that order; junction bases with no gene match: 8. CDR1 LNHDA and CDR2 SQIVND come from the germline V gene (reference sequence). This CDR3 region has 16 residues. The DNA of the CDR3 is TGTGCCAGTAGTCCGCTAGGGACTAGCGATTACAATGAGCAGTTCTTC. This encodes CASSPLGTSDYNEQFF.

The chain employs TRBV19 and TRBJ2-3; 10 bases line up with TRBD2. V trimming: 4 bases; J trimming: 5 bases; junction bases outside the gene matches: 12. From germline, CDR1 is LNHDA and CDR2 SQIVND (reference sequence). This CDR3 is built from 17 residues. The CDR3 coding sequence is TGTGCCAGTAGTAACCCCCGGCTAGCGGGAGTGGGAGATACGCAGTATTTT. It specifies CASSNPRLAGVGDTQYF. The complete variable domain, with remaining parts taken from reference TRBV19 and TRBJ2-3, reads DGGITQSPKYLFRKEGQNVTLSCEQNLNHDAMYWYRQDPGQGLRLIYYSQIVNDFQKGDIAEGYSVSREKKESFPLTVTSAQKNPTAFYLCASSNPRLAGVGDTQYFGPGTRLTVL.

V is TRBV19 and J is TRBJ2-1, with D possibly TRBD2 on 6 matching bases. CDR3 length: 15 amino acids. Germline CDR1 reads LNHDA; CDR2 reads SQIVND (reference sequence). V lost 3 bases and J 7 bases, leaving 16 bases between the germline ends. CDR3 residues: CASSITAGLGNEQFF. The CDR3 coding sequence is TGTGCCAGTAGTATCACAGCGGGTTTAGGGAATGAGCAGTTCTTC.

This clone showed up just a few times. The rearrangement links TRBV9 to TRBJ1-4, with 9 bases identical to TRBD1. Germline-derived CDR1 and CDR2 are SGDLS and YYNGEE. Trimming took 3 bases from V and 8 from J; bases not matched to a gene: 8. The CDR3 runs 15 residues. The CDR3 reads CASSAGTGFGEKLFF. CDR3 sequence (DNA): TGTGCCAGCAGCGCAGGGACAGGGTTTGGGGAAAAACTGTTTTTT. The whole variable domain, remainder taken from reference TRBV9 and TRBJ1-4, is DSGVTQTPKHLITATGQRVTLRCSPRSGDLSVYWYQQSLDQGLQFLIQYYNGEERAKGNILERFSAQQFPDLHSELNLSSLELGDSALYFCASSAGTGFGEKLFFGSGTQLSVL.

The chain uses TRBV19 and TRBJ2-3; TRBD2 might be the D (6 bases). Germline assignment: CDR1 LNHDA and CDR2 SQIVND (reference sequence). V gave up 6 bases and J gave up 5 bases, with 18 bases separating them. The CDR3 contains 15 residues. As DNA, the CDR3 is TGTGCCAGTAGACCCGCCGGGGGAACGGAAGATACGCAGTATTTT. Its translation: CASRPAGGTEDTQYF.

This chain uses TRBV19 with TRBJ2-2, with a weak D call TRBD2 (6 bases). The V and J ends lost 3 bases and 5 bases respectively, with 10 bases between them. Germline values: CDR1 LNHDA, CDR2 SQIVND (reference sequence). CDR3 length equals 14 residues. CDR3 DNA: TGTGCCAGTAGTATCCGCGGGGAGACCGGGGAGCTGTTTTTT. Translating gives CASSIRGETGELFF. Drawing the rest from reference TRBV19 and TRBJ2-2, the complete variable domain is DGGITQSPKYLFRKEGQNVTLSCEQNLNHDAMYWYRQDPGQGLRLIYYSQIVNDFQKGDIAEGYSVSREKKESFPLTVTSAQKNPTAFYLCASSIRGETGELFFGEGSRLTVL.

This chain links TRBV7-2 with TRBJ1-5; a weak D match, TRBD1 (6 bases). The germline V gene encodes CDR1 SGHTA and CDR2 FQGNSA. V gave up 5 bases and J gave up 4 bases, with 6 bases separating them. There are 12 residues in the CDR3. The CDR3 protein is CASSQGNQPQHF. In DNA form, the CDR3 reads TGTGCCAGCAGCCAGGGGAATCAGCCCCAGCATTTT. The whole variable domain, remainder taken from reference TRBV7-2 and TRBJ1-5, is GAGVSQSPSNKVTEKGKDVELRCDPISGHTALYWYRQSLGQGLEFLIYFQGNSAPDKSGLPSDRFSAERTGGSVSTLTIQRTQQEDSAVYLCASSQGNQPQHFGDGTRLSIL.

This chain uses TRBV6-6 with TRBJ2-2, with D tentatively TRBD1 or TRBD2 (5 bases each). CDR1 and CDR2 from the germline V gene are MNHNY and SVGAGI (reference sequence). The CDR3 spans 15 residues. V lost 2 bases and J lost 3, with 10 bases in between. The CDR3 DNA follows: TGTGCCAGCAGTTACGGTTTGGGGGACACCGGGGAGCTGTTTTTT. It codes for CASSYGLGDTGELFF.

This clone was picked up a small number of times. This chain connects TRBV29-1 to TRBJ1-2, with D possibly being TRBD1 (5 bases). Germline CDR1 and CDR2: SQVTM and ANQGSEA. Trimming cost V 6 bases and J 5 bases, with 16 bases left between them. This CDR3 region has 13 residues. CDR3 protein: CSVQRDGPYGYTF. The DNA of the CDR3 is TGCAGCGTACAACGGGACGGCCCGTATGGCTACACCTTC.

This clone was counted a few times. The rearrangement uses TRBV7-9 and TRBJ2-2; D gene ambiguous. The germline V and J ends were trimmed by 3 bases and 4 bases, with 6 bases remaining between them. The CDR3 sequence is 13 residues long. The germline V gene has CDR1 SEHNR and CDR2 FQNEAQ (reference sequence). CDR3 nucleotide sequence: TGTGCCAGCAGCTTCGAGGCCACCGGGGAGCTGTTTTTT. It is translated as CASSFEATGELFF. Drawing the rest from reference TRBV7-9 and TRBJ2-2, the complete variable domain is DTGVSQNPRHKITKRGQNVTFRCDPISEHNRLYWYRQTLGQGPEFLTYFQNEAQLEKSRLLSDRFSAERPKGSFSTLEIQRTEQGDSAMYLCASSFEATGELFFGEGSRLTVL.

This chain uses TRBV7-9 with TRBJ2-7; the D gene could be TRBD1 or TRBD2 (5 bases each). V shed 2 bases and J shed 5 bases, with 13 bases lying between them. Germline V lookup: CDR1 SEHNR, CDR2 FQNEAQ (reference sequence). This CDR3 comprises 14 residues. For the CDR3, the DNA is TGTGCCAGCAGCTTAAGGGGAGCCGGGGACGAGCAGTACTTC. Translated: CASSLRGAGDEQYF.

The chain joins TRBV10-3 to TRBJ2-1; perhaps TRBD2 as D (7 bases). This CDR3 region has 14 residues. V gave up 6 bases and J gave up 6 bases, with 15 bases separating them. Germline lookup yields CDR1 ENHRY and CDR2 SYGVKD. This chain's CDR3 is CAIRRGGGGNEQFF. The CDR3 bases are TGTGCCATCAGGCGGGGAGGGGGAGGCAATGAGCAGTTCTTC.

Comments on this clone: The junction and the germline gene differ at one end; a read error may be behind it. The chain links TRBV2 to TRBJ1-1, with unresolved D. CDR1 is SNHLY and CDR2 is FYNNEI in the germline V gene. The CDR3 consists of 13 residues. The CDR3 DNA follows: TGTGCCAGCACTGAACAGTGGAACACTGAAGCTTTCTTT. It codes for CASTEQWNTEAFF.

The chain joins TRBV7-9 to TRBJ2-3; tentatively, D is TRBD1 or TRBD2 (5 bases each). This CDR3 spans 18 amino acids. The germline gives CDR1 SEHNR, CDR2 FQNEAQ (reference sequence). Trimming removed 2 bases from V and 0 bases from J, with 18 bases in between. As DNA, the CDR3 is TGTGCCAGCAGCTTACTTCGGGGCAGAGGGTTAAGCACAGATACGCAGTATTTT. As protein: CASSLLRGRGLSTDTQYF.

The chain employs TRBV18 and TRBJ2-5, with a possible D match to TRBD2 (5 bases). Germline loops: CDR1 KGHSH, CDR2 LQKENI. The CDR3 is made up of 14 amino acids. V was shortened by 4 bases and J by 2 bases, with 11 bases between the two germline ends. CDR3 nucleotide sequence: TGTGCCAGCTCACGTACGGGGTATCAAGAGACCCAGTACTTC. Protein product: CASSRTGYQETQYF.

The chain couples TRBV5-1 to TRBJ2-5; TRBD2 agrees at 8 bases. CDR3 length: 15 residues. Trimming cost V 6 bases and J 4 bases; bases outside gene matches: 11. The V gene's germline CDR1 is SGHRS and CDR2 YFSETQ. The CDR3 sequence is CASMKVAGNTETQYF. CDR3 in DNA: TGCGCCAGCATGAAAGTAGCGGGGAACACAGAGACCCAGTACTTC.

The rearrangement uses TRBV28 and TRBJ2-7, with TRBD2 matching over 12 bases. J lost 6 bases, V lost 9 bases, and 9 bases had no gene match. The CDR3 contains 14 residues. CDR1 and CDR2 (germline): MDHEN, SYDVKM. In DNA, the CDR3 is TGTGCCAGTAGTCGACTAGCGGGAGTTATCGAGCAGTACTTC. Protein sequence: CASSRLAGVIEQYF.

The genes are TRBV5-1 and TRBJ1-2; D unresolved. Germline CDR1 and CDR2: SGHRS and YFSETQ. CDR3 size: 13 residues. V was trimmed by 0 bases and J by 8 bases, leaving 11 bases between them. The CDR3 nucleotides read TGCGCCAGCAGCTTGGTGGAGGACGGCGGCTACACCTTC. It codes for CASSLVEDGGYTF.

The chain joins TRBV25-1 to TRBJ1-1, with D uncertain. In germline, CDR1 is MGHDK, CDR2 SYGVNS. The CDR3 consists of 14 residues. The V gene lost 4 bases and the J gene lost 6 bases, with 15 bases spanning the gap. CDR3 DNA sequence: TGTGCCAGCAGTGGTGCCGGCCAAGCCTCTGAAGCTTTCTTT. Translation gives CASSGAGQASEAFF.

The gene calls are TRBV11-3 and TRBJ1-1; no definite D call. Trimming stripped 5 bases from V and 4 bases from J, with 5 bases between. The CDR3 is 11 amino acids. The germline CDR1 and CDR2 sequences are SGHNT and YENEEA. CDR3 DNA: TGTGCCAGCAGCCGGGGCACTGAAGCTTTCTTT. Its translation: CASSRGTEAFF.

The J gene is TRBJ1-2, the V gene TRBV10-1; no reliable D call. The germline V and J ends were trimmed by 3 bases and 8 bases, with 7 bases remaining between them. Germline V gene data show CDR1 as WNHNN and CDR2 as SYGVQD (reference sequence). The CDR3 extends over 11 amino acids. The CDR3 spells CASSDGGGYTF. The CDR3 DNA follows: TGCGCCAGCAGTGACGGCGGAGGCTACACCTTC.

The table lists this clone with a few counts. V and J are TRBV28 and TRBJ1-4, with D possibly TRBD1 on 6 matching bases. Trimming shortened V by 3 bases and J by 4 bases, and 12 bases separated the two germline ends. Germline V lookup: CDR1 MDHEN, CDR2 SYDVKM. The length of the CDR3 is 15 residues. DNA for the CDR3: TGTGCCAGCAGTTTTCTCGACAGGTATAATGAAAAACTGTTTTTT. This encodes CASSFLDRYNEKLFF.

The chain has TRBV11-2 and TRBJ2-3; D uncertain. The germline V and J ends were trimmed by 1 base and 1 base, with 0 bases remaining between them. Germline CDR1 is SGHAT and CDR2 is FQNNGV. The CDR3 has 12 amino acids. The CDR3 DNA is TGTGCCAGCAGCTTAGGCACAGATACGCAGTATTTT. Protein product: CASSLGTDTQYF.